These T cell receptor beta chains were read from a single sample in a study of blood T cell repertoires in COVID-19. Profiled with immunoSEQ multiplex PCR; TCRdb holds only in-frame clones, not every one. This sample carries some 260,000 clones, nearly 90% of them seen once, and the ten largest clones take just under 0.8%. The sequencing input was peripheral blood. These receptors were taken from a young woman with acute or convalescent COVID-19. CDR3s include the opening cysteine and the closing phenylalanine or tryptophan. A D gene is named only where the DNA matches it firmly. The listing skips clone size in some rows; elsewhere it reads once, few, many or a size class.

J gene: TRBJ1-1; clone size: -; V gene: TRBV15; D gene: -; CDR3 DNA: TGTGCCACCAGCCACTGGGACTCCAACACTGAAGCTTTCTTT; CDR3 protein: CATSHWDSNTEAFF
J gene: TRBJ2-7; clone size: -; V gene: TRBV18; D gene: TRBD1; CDR3 DNA: TGTGTCAGCTCACCACCGACAGGGGGCTATTCCTACGAGCAGTACTTC; CDR3 protein: CVSSPPTGGYSYEQYF
J gene: TRBJ2-2; clone size: -; V gene: TRBV24-1; D gene: TRBD1; CDR3 DNA: TGTGCCACCAGTGATCCGACAGGGTACGGCGGGGAGCTGTTTTTT; CDR3 protein: CATSDPTGYGGELFF
J gene: TRBJ2-5; clone size: -; V gene: TRBV7-2; D gene: -; CDR3 DNA: TGTGCCAGCACCTTAACCCGCCTAGGGTTCGGGATGGTGGAGACCCAGTACTTC; CDR3 protein: CASTLTRLGFGMVETQYF
J gene: TRBJ2-7; clone size: many; V gene: TRBV16; D gene: TRBD1; CDR3 DNA: TGTGCCAGCAGCCAATTTGGGGACAGGGGTGGCCACGAGCAGTACTTC; CDR3 protein: CASSQFGDRGGHEQYF
J gene: TRBJ1-1; clone size: few; V gene: TRBV25-1; D gene: TRBD1; CDR3 DNA: TGTGCCAGCTCGAATCCGGGACAGGGGCCGGCGAACACTGAAGCTTTCTTT; CDR3 protein: CASSNPGQGPANTEAFF
J gene: TRBJ2-1; clone size: -; V gene: TRBV5-1; D gene: TRBD1; CDR3 DNA: TGCGCCAGCAGCTTGGCCACCAGGCGGACAGGCGAATATAGCTCCTACAATGAGCAGTTCTTC; CDR3 protein: CASSLATRRTGEYSSYNEQFF
J gene: TRBJ1-1; clone size: once; V gene: TRBV4-1; D gene: -; CDR3 DNA: TGCGCCAGCAGCCAATCCTCAGGGCGAAAAGCTTTCTTT; CDR3 protein: CASSQSSGRKAFF
J gene: TRBJ2-1; clone size: once; V gene: TRBV29-1; D gene: -; CDR3 DNA: TGCAGCGTTGGTCGGACAGCCTACAATGAGCAGTTCTTC; CDR3 protein: CSVGRTAYNEQFF
J gene: TRBJ1-4; clone size: -; V gene: TRBV4-1; D gene: -; CDR3 DNA: TGCGCCAGCAGCCAAGATATCCTTCTTGATCGGGGGGCCCGACTGTTTTTT; CDR3 protein: CASSQDILLDRGARLFF
J gene: TRBJ2-5; clone size: -; V gene: TRBV5-6; D gene: -; CDR3 DNA: TGTGCCAGCAGCTTGGTCATCGGGGTTTACGGTGGAGGGACAGAGACCCAGTACTTC; CDR3 protein: CASSLVIGVYGGGTETQYF
J gene: TRBJ2-3; clone size: -; V gene: TRBV9; D gene: TRBD2; CDR3 DNA: TGTGCCAGCAGCCCCCGATTAGTGGCGGGAGGGTGGACAGATACGCAGTATTTT; CDR3 protein: CASSPRLVAGGWTDTQYF
J gene: TRBJ2-1; clone size: -; V gene: TRBV25-1; D gene: TRBD2; CDR3 DNA: TGTGCCAGCAGCGGAATAGCGGGAAGGTTTAGATTGGAGCAGTTCTTC; CDR3 protein: CASSGIAGRFRLEQFF
J gene: TRBJ2-7; clone size: -; V gene: TRBV3-1/TRBV3-2; D gene: -; CDR3 DNA: TGTGCCAGCAGCCAGGGACTTAATACCATCTACGAGCAGTACTTC; CDR3 protein: CASSQGLNTIYEQYF
J gene: TRBJ2-7; clone size: -; V gene: TRBV5-4; D gene: TRBD1; CDR3 DNA: TGTGCCAGCAGCTTTCGACAGGGTACGTACGAGCAGTACTTC; CDR3 protein: CASSFRQGTYEQYF
J gene: TRBJ2-1; clone size: -; V gene: TRBV4-3; D gene: TRBD2; CDR3 DNA: TGCGCCAGCAGCCAAGATCGGGATAGGACTAGCGGGACGATAACCTACAATGAGCAGTTCTTC; CDR3 protein: CASSQDRDRTSGTITYNEQFF
J gene: TRBJ2-5; clone size: -; V gene: TRBV5-1; D gene: TRBD2; CDR3 DNA: TGCGCCAGCAGCCCTGGACTAGCGGGAGGTTGGGAGACCCAGTACTTC; CDR3 protein: CASSPGLAGGWETQYF
J gene: TRBJ2-1; clone size: -; V gene: TRBV15; D gene: TRBD1; CDR3 DNA: TGTGCCACCAGCAGAGATGGGACAGCAATCAATGAGCAGTTCTTC; CDR3 protein: CATSRDGTAINEQFF